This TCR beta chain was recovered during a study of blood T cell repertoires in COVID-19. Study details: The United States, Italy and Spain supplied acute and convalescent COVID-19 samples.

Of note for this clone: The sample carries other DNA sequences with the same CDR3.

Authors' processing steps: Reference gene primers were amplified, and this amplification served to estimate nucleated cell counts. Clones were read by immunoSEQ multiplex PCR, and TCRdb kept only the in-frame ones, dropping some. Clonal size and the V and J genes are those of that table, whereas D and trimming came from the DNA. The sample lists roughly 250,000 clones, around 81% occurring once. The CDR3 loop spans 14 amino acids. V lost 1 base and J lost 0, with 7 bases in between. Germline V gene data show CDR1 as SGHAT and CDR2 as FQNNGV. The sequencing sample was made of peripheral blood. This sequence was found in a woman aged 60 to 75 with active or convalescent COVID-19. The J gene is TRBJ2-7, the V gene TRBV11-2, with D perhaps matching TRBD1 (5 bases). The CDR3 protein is CASSLGGSSYEQYF. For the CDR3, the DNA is TGTGCCAGCAGCTTAGGGGGCAGCTCCTACGAGCAGTACTTC.